This entry describes one TCR beta chain. This sample is part of a study of blood T cell repertoires in COVID-19. Study context: Italy, Spain and the United States were the sources of the convalescent and acute COVID-19 samples.

CDR1 is SNHLY and CDR2 is FYNNEI in the germline V gene. The CDR3 has 13 residues. The V and J ends lost 7 bases and 4 bases respectively, with 11 bases between them. Methods used by the authors: Using reference gene primer amplification, nucleated cell counts were estimated. Sequenced by immunoSEQ multiplex PCR; TCRdb stores in-frame clones only, minus some. D and trimming come from the DNA, and the V and J calls and clone size come from that table. The table has 150,000 to 250,000 clones, about 76% seen once; the top ten hold about 6.5%. The receptor's source is a woman aged 40 to 50 with COVID-19, enrolled during active disease. The chain is built from TRBV2 and TRBJ1-5, with D maybe TRBD1 (6 bases). Material for sequencing was peripheral blood. CDR3 nucleotide sequence: TGTGCCAGCATACAGGGACCTAATCAGCCCCAGCATTTT. This gives the protein CASIQGPNQPQHF.